These 14 T cell receptor beta chains originate from one sample sequenced in a study of T cells after yellow fever vaccination. From the 5' RACE reads, TCRdb called clonotypes with MiXCR, one entry per CDR3 protein. This table has about 200,000 distinct CDR3 sequences, about 3% appearing once. Sequencing was performed on CD4+ T cells sorted from PBMCs, taken 10 days after the yellow fever booster vaccination. These receptors all stem from a man aged 18 to 35 who received the YFV17D yellow fever vaccine.

This clonotype was detected many times. The chain recombines TRBV19 with TRBJ2-1; the match to TRBD1 covers 8 bases. The germline V gene has CDR1 LNHDA and CDR2 SQIVND (reference sequence). The junction had 11 bases not matched to a gene; V was cut back by 3 bases and J by 7 bases. The CDR3 runs 16 residues. CDR3 bases: TGTGCCAGTAGTATGACCCCCGGGACAGGCCAGAATGAGCAGTTCTTC. Protein sequence: CASSMTPGTGQNEQFF.

This clonotype was recorded many times. V and J are TRBV29-1 and TRBJ1-5; TRBD1 might be the D (5 bases). The CDR3 spans 12 residues. Between the trimmed V and J ends, which lost 4 bases and 4 bases, there was a span of 8 bases. Germline-derived CDR1 and CDR2 are SQVTM and ANQGSEA. CDR3: CSVGGGNQPQHF. In nucleotides, the CDR3 is TGCAGCGTTGGGGGGGGAAATCAGCCCCAGCATTTT.

There are many counts of this clonotype. The chain combines TRBV25-1 with TRBJ1-6; D remains unclear. This CDR3 is built from 14 residues. The germline V gene has CDR1 MGHDK and CDR2 SYGVNS. Deletions cut 4 bases from V and 9 bases from J, with 13 bases between. The CDR3 is CASSVSGSGSPLHF. The CDR3 region has the DNA TGTGCCAGCAGTGTGTCCGGCTCGGGTTCACCCCTCCACTTT. The whole variable domain, filled in from reference TRBV25-1 and TRBJ1-6, reads EADIYQTPRYLVIGTGKKITLECSQTMGHDKMYWYQQDPGMELHLIHYSYGVNSTEKGDLSSESTVSRIRTEHFPLTLESARPSHTSQYLCASSVSGSGSPLHFGNGTRLTVT.

This clonotype has just a few counts. This chain connects TRBV30 to TRBJ1-2, with D tentatively TRBD1 (6 bases). The V and J ends lost 2 bases and 3 bases respectively, with 10 bases between them. There are 13 residues in the CDR3. Germline V gene sequence: CDR1 GTSNPN, CDR2 SVGIG (reference sequence). The CDR3 reads CAWSPGADYGYTF. CDR3 coding DNA: TGTGCCTGGAGTCCAGGGGCCGACTATGGCTACACCTTC.

This clonotype was seen repeatedly, ten times or more. The CDR3: CASITQRGSSYNEQFF. The CDR3 DNA is TGTGCCAGCATCACACAGCGGGGAAGCTCCTACAATGAGCAGTTCTTC. This chain joins TRBV7-9 and TRBJ2-1, with TRBD2 matching over 7 bases. V shed 7 bases and J 0 bases; nucleotides not matched to a gene: 9. Germline assignment: CDR1 SEHNR and CDR2 FQNEAQ (reference sequence). CDR3 length: 16 residues.

This clonotype was detected ten times or more. This chain connects TRBV5-1 to TRBJ2-7; 9 bases map to TRBD1. This CDR3 has 14 residues. Losses at the gene ends were 4 bases for V and 3 bases for J; bases not matched to a gene: 5. Germline V gene lookup returns CDR1 SGHRS and CDR2 YFSETQ. CDR3 residues: CASSGLTGGYEQYF. Here the CDR3 DNA reads TGCGCCAGCAGCGGACTGACAGGGGGCTACGAGCAGTACTTC.

Only a few counts were recorded for this clonotype. This chain links TRBV6-6 with TRBJ1-2; no definite D call. The V gene lost 7 bases and the J gene lost 3 bases, with 15 bases spanning the gap. CDR3 length: 14 amino acids. Germline CDR1 MNHNY, CDR2 SVGAGI (reference sequence). CDR3: CASKEGQDYYGYTF. DNA for the CDR3: TGTGCCAGCAAAGAGGGCCAGGACTACTATGGCTACACCTTC.

This clonotype was picked up a small number of times. The chain carries TRBV4-3 and TRBJ2-3; a weak D match, TRBD1 (6 bases). CDR1 LGHNA and CDR2 YSLEER come from the germline V gene. The germline V and J ends were trimmed by 0 bases and 3 bases, with 13 bases remaining between them. The length of the CDR3 is 16 residues. The CDR3 coding sequence is TGCGCCAGCAGCCAAGACGGGACACCGGGGACAGATACGCAGTATTTT. Protein product: CASSQDGTPGTDTQYF.

In this sample, this clonotype turned up many times. The chain carries TRBV7-2 and TRBJ2-1; tentative D call: TRBD1 (5 bases). Trimming cost V 4 bases and J 5 bases, with 9 bases left between them. From germline, CDR1 is SGHTA and CDR2 FQGNSA. The CDR3 has 13 amino acids. The CDR3 nucleotides are TGTGCCAGCAGCTCAGGACACAACAATGAGCAGTTCTTC. Protein product: CASSSGHNNEQFF.

This clonotype was detected only a few times. The gene calls are TRBV18 and TRBJ1-5; D is unclear. This CDR3 is 13 amino acids long. Germline V CDR1 and CDR2: KGHSH, LQKENI. V lost 3 bases and J lost 8, with 11 bases in between. The CDR3 nucleotides read TGTGCCAGCTCACCGGCTTCCCTGGAGCCCCAGCATTTT. It is translated as CASSPASLEPQHF. The whole variable domain, remainder taken from reference TRBV18 and TRBJ1-5, is NAGVMQNPRHLVRRRGQEARLRCSPMKGHSHVYWYRQLPEEGLKFMVYLQKENIIDESGMPKERFSAEFPKEGPSILRIQQVVRGDSAAYFCASSPASLEPQHFGDGTRLSIL.

This clonotype was seen more than once but under ten times. The chain uses TRBV12-3 or TRBV12-4 and TRBJ2-1; D is possibly TRBD2 (5 bases). With 6 bases removed from V and 12 bases from J, the gap between germline ends came to 12 bases. The CDR3 runs to 11 residues. CDR3 in amino acids: CASSPEVVQFF. The CDR3 nucleotides read TGTGCCAGCAGCCCGGAGGTGGTGCAGTTCTTC.

This clonotype was counted a few times. The chain employs TRBV18 and TRBJ1-2, with D hard to call. CDR1 is KGHSH, CDR2 LQKENI, per germline. The CDR3 runs 13 residues. The V gene lost 3 bases and the J gene lost 1 base, with 6 bases spanning the gap. CDR3: CASSPTFNYGYTF. For the CDR3, the DNA is TGTGCCAGCTCACCGACCTTTAACTATGGCTACACCTTC.

Only a few counts were recorded for this clonotype. As DNA, the CDR3 is TGCAGTGCTAGGTTCGGGCCTCAAGCTTTGGATACGCAGTATTTT. It specifies CSARFGPQALDTQYF. The chain uses TRBV20-1 and TRBJ2-3, with D hard to call. CDR1 is DFQATT and CDR2 is SNEGSKA in the germline V gene (reference sequence). V was shortened by 3 bases and J by 6 bases, with 19 bases between the two germline ends. The CDR3 sequence is 15 residues long.

The table lists this clonotype with many counts. The chain recombines TRBV20-1 with TRBJ2-2; D may match TRBD1 or TRBD2 (6 bases each). Trimming removed 6 bases from V and 6 bases from J, with 17 bases in between. In germline, CDR1 is DFQATT, CDR2 SNEGSKA (reference sequence). The CDR3 runs to 14 residues. The CDR3 DNA reads as TGCAGTGCCACGTCCGGGGGCCGGGCCGGGGAGCTGTTTTTT. Encoded protein: CSATSGGRAGELFF.